The present entry profiles one T cell receptor beta chain with its context. The antigen it binds to is not known. No clone much larger than this one lies a single base away; base qualities are absent. Using the deep immunoSEQ assay, TCR CDR3 regions were amplified from genomic DNA by multiplex PCR. For each cell subset, the extracted genomic DNA was distributed evenly across all wells of several immunoSEQ 96-well plates, and each plate served as one replicate. For sorted subsets, about 210 ng of genomic DNA, equivalent to 25,000 to 35,000 T cell genomes, went into each replicate PCR. Purified libraries were measured with a Qubit 3.0 fluorometer, size-checked on a Bioanalyzer 2100, and measured again with the KAPA Library Quantification kit. A separate single-read 150-cycle Illumina NextSeq 550 flow cell was used to sequence each immunoSEQ 96-well plate. The authors' analysis ran thus. The immunoSEQ output contained only junctional sequences without quality scores, so filtering could not match that applied to full-length reads. To assign V/J genes and CDR3, sequences were annotated using PyIR, a Python wrapper for IgBLAST v1.9, with IMGT germline references. Reads with weak V/J assignments (E-value above 1e-6), missing CDR3, stop codons, out-of-frame junctions, or ambiguous translated residues were removed. V3J clonotypes were defined by identical inferred V gene, J gene, and CDR3 amino acid sequence. To compute the percentage overlap between repertoires, the number of shared unique clonotypes was divided by the size of the smaller repertoire. Repertoire richness was assessed with RTK rarefaction, the Chao1 estimator, and Recon v2.1 estimates of unobserved clonotypes. For all TCRbeta clonotypes obtained by the gDNA method from a few donors, generation probabilities were computed with OLGA. TCRdb mirrors the immuneACCESS table, restricted to in-frame sequences. Some clones are absent from its copies; in checked studies, under half trace to an unresolved V gene, and the reason for the others is unknown. That table is the source of V, J and clone size, and D and trimming were worked out from the DNA. The sample table records 2.3 million or so clones; approximately 95% of these occur just once. 0.35% to 0.5% of the sample rests with the top ten.

Including the terminal cysteine and phenylalanine, the CDR3 comprises 14 residues. Left in the record is the CDR3 DNA by itself, 42 bases read in frame from the first base. V is cut by 8 bases and J by 0 bases, and the space between the germline ends is 14 bases. Sequences MNHEY (CDR1) and SMNVEV (CDR2) are obtained from the germline V gene (reference sequence). This entry is derived from a study of shared clonotypes between healthy human individuals (dated by TCRdb to about 2020). About the full investigation: The cohort comprised two women and a few men aged 18 to 49 years. For each donor, CD4 naive and CD4 memory were each given three plates, CD8 naive was given two plates, and CD8 memory was given one plate. Blood TCR repertoires of a handful of healthy adults were deeply sequenced to estimate repertoire size and the extent of clonotype sharing between individuals. Different laboratories and diverse techniques were used to prepare libraries and sequence TCR repertoires, to increase sequencing depth and limit assay-specific biases. Leukapheresis yielded between about 0.94 and 8.9 billion PBMCs per donor.

The donors were healthy, HIV-negative adults who had no recently reported acute infections or vaccinations. All donors were Caucasian adults living in Nashville, Tennessee, USA. Magnetic negative selection was used to enrich CD4+ T cells, after which naive cells were positively selected on CD45RA and the negative fraction became the memory subset. Blood was obtained by leukapheresis, after which PBMCs were separated by Ficoll-Histopaque density gradient centrifugation and cryopreserved in liquid nitrogen vapor phase. Purity and quantity of every magnetically sorted T cell population were checked by analytical flow cytometry. Genomic DNA was isolated from each sorted fraction and quantified by UV absorbance on a Nanodrop 2000c. What the study reported, not specific to this receptor: Because the study included a small number of donors, the genetic and exposure-history diversity represented was limited. Estimated clonotype richness was generally larger for naive than for memory subsets. Even with the large sequencing depth, rarefaction of the sorted-subset datasets indicated that sequencing was incomplete. Across four donors, 5% to 6% of naive CD4, more than 3% of naive CD8, under 2.5% of memory CD4, and 0.4% to 0.45% of memory CD8 clonotypes were shared. Pairwise subsampling led to the expectation that sequencing depth would affect the degree of clonotype sharing among donors. Sampling was limited to blood, and TCR repertoires in tissue likely differ from TCR repertoires in blood. Compared with non-shared clonotypes, clonotypes shared by all four sorted-subset donors had higher generation probabilities.

The chain links TRBV27 with TRBJ2-7; the D gene lacks a confident call. This receptor was identified in a man younger than 35 in good health. Some clones in this sample may be carry-over from other donors' samples. The material sequenced was naive CD4+ T cells from PBMCs. The meaning of the sample's cell subset or site label: CD45RA+ positively selected. The DNA sequence is as follows: TGTGCCAGCCGCCCCCTGGGCGGCTCCTACGAGCAGTACTTC. Its translation is CASRPLGGSYEQYF.